This T cell receptor beta chain originates from a study of regulatory T cells in long-lasting Graves disease. Broader study findings: Persistent disease preferred TRBV28, TRBJ1-2 and TRBJ2-5.

The CDR3 covers 15 residues. The germline gives CDR1 MNHNS, CDR2 SASEGT. V gave up 7 bases and J gave up 4 bases; unmatched junction bases: 9. To make TCR beta libraries, researchers used iRepertoire HTBI primers and Arm-PCR of CDR3 regions. Each CDR3 protein is one row after TCRdb ran MiXCR on the multiplex PCR reads. This sample carries around 450,000 distinct CDR3 sequences, about 16% of them seen once, and the ten largest clones take approximately 16%. Ten or more counts support this clonotype. Its antigen is unknown. The time point denotes: newly diagnosed GD, antithyroid drugs for less than 3 months. Extracted RNA from PBMCs served as the source of the TCR library. These sequences were also reported in another study, on T cells in Graves' hyperthyroidism and ophthalmopathy. This second study notes: Patients aged 18 to 65 with hyperthyroidism were newly diagnosed, with duration under 2 months.

Sequenced here: peripheral blood mononuclear cells (PBMCs), sampled at new diagnosis, from a patient treated with antithyroid drugs. The receptor's source is a young woman with Graves disease. J is TRBJ1-5 and V is TRBV6-1; 8 nucleotides align to TRBD1. The CDR3 sequence is CASMGQTGVNQPQHF. The CDR3 DNA sequence: TGTGCCAGCATGGGACAGACAGGGGTTAATCAGCCCCAGCATTTT.